This TCR beta chain originates from a study of blood T cell repertoires in COVID-19. About the study: The samples span acute and convalescent COVID-19 from the United States, Italy and Spain.

This CDR3 is 16 amino acids long. The V end was cut by 4 bases, the J end by 0 bases, with 13 bases between. Germline CDR1 reads LGHDT; CDR2 reads YNNKEL (reference sequence). Participants were aged about 18 to 90 years from roughly 26 US areas. As processed by the authors: It was from reference gene primer amplification that nucleated cell counts were estimated. Assay: immunoSEQ multiplex PCR; the TCRdb copy retains only in-frame clones and omits some. V, J and clone size are those of that table, while D and trimming were read from the DNA. The sample lists 350,000 to 500,000 clones; nearly 90% were seen once.

This TCR derives from a woman aged 18-29 years who had been exposed to COVID-19. Specimen: PBMCs or T cells enriched from blood (not recorded which). The chain is built from TRBV3-1 (or the pseudogene TRBV3-2) and TRBJ1-3; D not resolved. The CDR3: CASSLLTYYSGNTIYF. CDR3 nucleotides: TGTGCCAGCAGCCTACTTACGTACTACTCTGGAAACACCATATATTTT.